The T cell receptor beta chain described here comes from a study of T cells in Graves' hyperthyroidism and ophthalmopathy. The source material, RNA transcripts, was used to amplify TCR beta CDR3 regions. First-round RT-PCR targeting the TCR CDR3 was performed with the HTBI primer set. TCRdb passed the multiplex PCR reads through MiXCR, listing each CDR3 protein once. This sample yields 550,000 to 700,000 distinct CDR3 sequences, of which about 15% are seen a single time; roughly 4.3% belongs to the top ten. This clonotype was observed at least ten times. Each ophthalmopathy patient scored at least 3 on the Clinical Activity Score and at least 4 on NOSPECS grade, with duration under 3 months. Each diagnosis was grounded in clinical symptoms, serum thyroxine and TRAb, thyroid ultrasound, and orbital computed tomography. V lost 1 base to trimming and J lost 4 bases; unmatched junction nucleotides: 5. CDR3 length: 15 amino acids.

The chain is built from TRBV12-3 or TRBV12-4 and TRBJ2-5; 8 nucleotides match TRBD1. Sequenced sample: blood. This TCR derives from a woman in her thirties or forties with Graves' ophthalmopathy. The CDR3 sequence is CASSLGSGQGETQYF. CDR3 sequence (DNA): TGTGCCAGCAGTTTAGGAAGTGGACAGGGAGAGACCCAGTACTTC.